The clone carrying this TCR beta chain showed up just a few times. The antigen is unknown. The data derive from a study of cytomegalovirus exposure and HLA in healthy donors. A multiplex PCR was run with 60 Vbeta primers and 13 Jbeta primers. Assay: immunoSEQ multiplex PCR; the TCRdb copy retains only in-frame clones and omits some. The profile covers 110,000 or so clones, with 67% appearing a single time and roughly 8.3% taken by the ten largest. Whole-study results and caveats: A previous analysis found most TCR beta V segments productive roughly 87% or roughly 30% of the time. For TCR beta chains, V- and J-gene trimming was later linked to a missense DCLRE1C variant. In a later analysis, at a false discovery rate of 0.05, 17,000 or so TCR beta sequences were associated with HLA alleles.

This TCR was sampled from a man aged 18 to 29 in good health and CMV-seropositive. Sequencing was done on a sample of PBMCs.

The CDR3 region is CASSQDRGTKQPQHF. CDR3 nucleotides: TGTGCCAGCAGCCAAGACAGGGGCACGAAGCAGCCCCAGCATTTT. V gene TRBV4-2 combines with J gene TRBJ1-5; tentative D call: TRBD1 (6 bases). Trimming took off 0 bases at V and 7 bases at J, with 13 bases between the two ends. The CDR3 is made up of 15 amino acids. Germline CDR1 is LGHNA and CDR2 is YNFKEQ.